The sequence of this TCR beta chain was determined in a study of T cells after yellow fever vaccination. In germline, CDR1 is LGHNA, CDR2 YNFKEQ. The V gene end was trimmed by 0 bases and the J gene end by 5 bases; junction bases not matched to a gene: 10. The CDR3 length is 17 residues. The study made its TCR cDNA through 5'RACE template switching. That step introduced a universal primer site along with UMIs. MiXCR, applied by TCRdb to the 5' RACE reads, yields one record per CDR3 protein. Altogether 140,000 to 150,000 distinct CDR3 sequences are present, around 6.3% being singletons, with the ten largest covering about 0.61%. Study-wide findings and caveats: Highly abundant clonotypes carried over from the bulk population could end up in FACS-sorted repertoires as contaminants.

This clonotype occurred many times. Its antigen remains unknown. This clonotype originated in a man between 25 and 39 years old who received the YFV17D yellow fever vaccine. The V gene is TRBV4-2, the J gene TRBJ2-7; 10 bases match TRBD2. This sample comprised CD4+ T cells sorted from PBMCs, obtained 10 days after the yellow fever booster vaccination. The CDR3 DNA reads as TGTGCCAGCAGCCAAGATGGTACAGCGGGAGGGATTGACGAGCAGTACTTC. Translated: CASSQDGTAGGIDEQYF.